Below are 16 T cell receptor beta chains sequenced from a single sample in a study of blood T cell repertoires in COVID-19. Here immunoSEQ multiplex PCR was the method, and the copy in TCRdb shows in-frame clones only, minus some. The sample yields roughly 220,000 clones, 85% to 90% seen once. Sequenced material: peripheral blood. These receptors were obtained from a man aged 60 to 69 with acute or convalescent COVID-19.

This chain connects TRBV10-3 to TRBJ2-7; the D gene is possibly TRBD1 (7 bases). The CDR3 totals 14 residues. Germline CDR1 and CDR2: ENHRY and SYGVKD. The V gene lost 8 bases and the J gene lost 4 bases, with 18 bases spanning the gap. The CDR3 coding sequence is TGTGCCATCGGAGGGACAGTGGGTCTATACGAGCAGTACTTC. Translation gives CAIGGTVGLYEQYF.

The sample holds a few counts of this clone. CDR3 DNA sequence: TGCGCCAGCAGCTCACCAGATAAACGCGAGCAGTACTTC. It encodes CASSSPDKREQYF. The genes are TRBV5-1 and TRBJ2-7; D ambiguous. Germline-derived CDR1 and CDR2 are SGHRS and YFSETQ. V was clipped by 3 bases and J by 6 bases, with 13 bases between them. The CDR3 consists of 13 residues.

V and J are TRBV27 and TRBJ2-2; D ambiguous. V was clipped by 11 bases and J by 3 bases, with 25 bases between them. The CDR3 is 17 residues long. Germline lookup yields CDR1 MNHEY and CDR2 SMNVEV (reference sequence). The DNA of the CDR3 is TGTGCCGGCACCCTAAGATCCAAAGAGGCAGACACCGGGGAGCTGTTTTTT. Residues: CAGTLRSKEADTGELFF.

The genes are TRBV7-3 and TRBJ1-2, with D perhaps TRBD1 (5 bases). The CDR3 has 15 residues. V gave up 0 bases and J gave up 8 bases, with 16 bases separating them. From germline, CDR1 is SGHTA and CDR2 FQGTGA. CDR3 in DNA: TGTGCCAGCAGCTTAACCGGGGGAGTCGGAGGAGGCTACACCTTC. This translates into CASSLTGGVGGGYTF.

The chain combines TRBV5-1 with TRBJ2-3; D uncertain. The CDR3 length is 15 residues. Germline CDR1 is SGHRS and CDR2 is YFSETQ. V gave up 0 bases and J gave up 4 bases, with 12 bases separating them. The CDR3 reads CASSLAGSRSDTQYF. The CDR3 DNA is TGCGCCAGCAGCTTGGCCGGGTCTAGGTCAGATACGCAGTATTTT.

The chain links TRBV6-5 to TRBJ1-2; D gene unclear. This CDR3 contains 12 residues. Looked up from germline, CDR1 is MNHEY and CDR2 is SVGAGI. Deletions cut 5 bases from V and 4 bases from J, with 8 bases between. CDR3 region: CASSPQVYGYTF. CDR3 DNA sequence: TGTGCCAGCAGTCCCCAGGTCTATGGCTACACCTTC.

This clone occurred once. J is TRBJ1-1 and V is TRBV12-5, with a possible D match to TRBD1 (5 bases). Germline lookup yields CDR1 LGHNT and CDR2 FRNRAP. The CDR3 has 13 amino acids. The V and J ends lost 7 bases and 4 bases respectively, with 13 bases between them. CDR3 in DNA: TGTGCTAGTGCTGGAGGGGTGTTCACTGAAGCTTTCTTT. Its protein is CASAGGVFTEAFF.

This rearrangement joins TRBV21-1 to TRBJ2-5; the table's TRBD2 call for D was not verified on the DNA. TRBV21-1 is a pseudogene. The CDR3 is made up of 14 amino acids. The CDR3 protein is CASNRLGTLGTQYF. In DNA form, the CDR3 reads TGTGCCAGCAACCGACTAGGAACCCTCGGGACCCAGTACTTC.

The chain uses TRBV2 and TRBJ1-5; 10 nucleotides align to TRBD1. Germline CDR1 SNHLY, CDR2 FYNNEI. The trim removed 6 bases at V and 6 bases at J, leaving 11 bases unmatched. The CDR3 spans 16 residues. CDR3 protein: CASRGTGELLGQPQHF. The CDR3 DNA follows: TGTGCCAGCAGGGGGACAGGGGAATTGCTGGGTCAGCCCCAGCATTTT.

V is TRBV6-4 and J is TRBJ2-1; D is ambiguous. Trimming stripped 0 bases from V and 6 bases from J, with 3 bases between. Germline CDR1 MRHNA, CDR2 SNTAGT. There are 12 residues in the CDR3. Here the CDR3 reads CASSDSRNEQFF. CDR3 bases: TGTGCCAGCAGTGACTCCCGCAATGAGCAGTTCTTC.

V usage is TRBV5-1 and J usage is TRBJ1-1; tentatively, D is TRBD1 (5 bases). Germline V gene data show CDR1 as SGHRS and CDR2 as YFSETQ. V gave up 1 base and J gave up 1 base, with 11 bases separating them. The CDR3 has 15 amino acids. The CDR3 nucleotides are TGCGCCAGCAGCTTGACAGGCTCGGGGAACACTGAAGCTTTCTTT. Translation: CASSLTGSGNTEAFF.

This chain joins TRBV30 and TRBJ1-2, with D maybe TRBD1 (6 bases). V was trimmed by 2 bases and J by 12 bases, leaving 13 bases between them. The CDR3 is made up of 11 amino acids. Germline CDR1 reads GTSNPN; CDR2 reads SVGIG (reference sequence). CDR3 nucleotides: TGTGCCTGGAGTACAGGGAGGGTGCACACCTTC. Protein: CAWSTGRVHTF.

About this clone: A much larger clone sits a single nucleotide away, making a read error possible. The chain carries TRBV11-2 and TRBJ2-7, with D perhaps matching TRBD2 (6 bases). Trimming took 2 bases from V and 6 from J, leaving 8 bases between them. CDR3 size: 12 residues. In germline, CDR1 is SGHAT, CDR2 FQNNGV. The CDR3 protein is CASSLRAGEQYF. The CDR3 DNA reads as TGTGCCAGCAGCTTACGAGCGGGCGAGCAGTACTTC.

The V and J genes are TRBV6-5 and TRBJ2-3; 7 bases match TRBD1. J gave up 5 bases and V 7 bases, and 9 bases lay outside the gene matches. The CDR3 extends over 14 amino acids. In germline, CDR1 is MNHEY, CDR2 SVGAGI. In DNA form, the CDR3 reads TGTGCCAGCAACCGACAGGGTTCGGGAGATACGCAGTATTTT. Protein: CASNRQGSGDTQYF.

This rearrangement joins TRBV3-1 (or the pseudogene TRBV3-2) to TRBJ1-5; 8 bases align to TRBD1. From germline, CDR1 is LGHDT and CDR2 YNNKEL (reference sequence). The CDR3 consists of 15 residues. With 1 base clipped from V and 7 bases from J, the junction kept 6 bases outside the gene matches. Here the CDR3 DNA reads TGTGCCAGCAGCCAAGCCGGACAGGGAACACAGCCCCAGCATTTT. Its translation: CASSQAGQGTQPQHF.

This clone came up a few times. V gene TRBV28 combines with J gene TRBJ2-6; D might be TRBD1 (6 bases). V was shortened by 6 bases and J by 0 bases, with 9 bases between the two germline ends. Germline assignment: CDR1 MDHEN and CDR2 SYDVKM. The CDR3 extends over 15 amino acids. The CDR3 loop is CASSRTASGANVLTF. The CDR3 DNA follows: TGTGCCAGCAGCCGGACAGCCTCTGGGGCCAACGTCCTGACTTTC.